One and the same sample provided the 12 T cell receptor beta chains below, sequenced in a study of T cell repertoires in cytomegalovirus infection. Antigens of these TCRs are unknown. TCRdb re-analysed the reads in MiXCR, keeping a single row per CDR3 protein. The sample consists of about a million distinct CDR3 sequences, 31% of them appearing once. The sample in question was cultured CD8+ T cells from PBMCs, obtained from culture after CMV antigen stimulation. All receptors come from a human donor in good health (CMV status not recorded). Some clones in this sample may be carry-over from other donors' samples.

The table lists this clonotype with a few counts. This chain links TRBV7-9 with TRBJ2-2; TRBD1 matches 8 bases. There are 17 residues in the CDR3. Losses at the gene ends were 3 bases for V and 5 bases for J; bases not matched to a gene: 11. Per the germline V gene, CDR1 is SEHNR and CDR2 is FQNEAQ (reference sequence). This CDR3 is CASSFGQGRPGTGELFF. The DNA for the CDR3 is TGTGCCAGCAGCTTCGGACAGGGCCGACCGGGGACCGGGGAGCTGTTTTTT.

The table lists this clonotype with many counts. CDR3 nucleotides: TGTGCCAGCAGTTACGACACGGTGGCCCAGCATTTT. This sequence encodes CASSYDTVAQHF. V and J are TRBV6-2 or TRBV6-3 and TRBJ1-5; no firm D call. This CDR3 is built from 12 residues. The ends were cut back, 2 bases at V and 11 bases at J, with 10 bases in the middle. CDR1 is MNHEY, CDR2 SVGEGT, per germline.

The rearrangement uses TRBV4-1 and TRBJ1-5; D perhaps matches TRBD1 (5 bases). The CDR3 covers 15 residues. V was shortened by 0 bases and J by 7 bases, with 13 bases between the two germline ends. CDR1 is MGHRA and CDR2 is YSYEKL in the germline V gene. CDR3 residues: CASSQEKGPGQPQHF. The CDR3 DNA is TGCGCCAGCAGCCAAGAAAAGGGGCCGGGGCAGCCCCAGCATTTT.

Details on this clonotype: A single base separates this from a much larger clone, so it may be a read error. The chain joins TRBV27 to TRBJ2-5, with D maybe TRBD1 (5 bases). CDR1 and CDR2 (germline): MNHEY, SMNVEV (reference sequence). The CDR3 covers 16 residues. V lost 10 bases, J lost 3 bases, and 24 bases lay in between. The CDR3 region is CATAENRRSLEETQYF. In DNA, the CDR3 is TGTGCCACCGCTGAGAACAGGAGATCTTTGGAAGAGACCCAGTACTTC.

The chain recombines TRBV9 with TRBJ2-7; 7 bases fit TRBD1. V shed 1 base and J 4 bases; nucleotides not matched to a gene: 11. The length of the CDR3 is 16 residues. CDR1 and CDR2 (germline): SGDLS, YYNGEE. CDR3 in DNA: TGTGCCAGCAGCGTATCCCGTGACAGGGTAGGTTACGAGCAGTACTTC. It yields the protein CASSVSRDRVGYEQYF.

The V call is TRBV5-1, the J call TRBJ2-1, with D possibly matching TRBD2 (5 bases). Germline CDR1 and CDR2: SGHRS and YFSETQ. V lost 3 bases and J 7 bases, leaving 14 bases between the germline ends. CDR3 length: 14 amino acids. The CDR3 reads CASSSLPGSNEQFF. The CDR3, as DNA: TGCGCCAGCAGCTCCCTCCCGGGAAGTAATGAGCAGTTCTTC.

This clonotype was counted only a few times. The gene calls are TRBV7-9 and TRBJ2-3, with 11 bases identical to TRBD2. The germline CDR1 and CDR2 sequences are SEHNR and FQNEAQ (reference sequence). V trimming: 7 bases; J trimming: 3 bases; junction bases outside the gene matches: 12. The length of the CDR3 is 17 residues. The CDR3 nucleotides are TGTGCCAGCAACCCCAAAGTAGCGGGGGGGCGAACAGATACGCAGTATTTT. This codes for CASNPKVAGGRTDTQYF.

In this sample, this clonotype turned up a few times. This chain links TRBV7-9 with TRBJ2-3; possibly TRBD2 for D (7 bases). The CDR3 has 15 residues. The germline CDR1 and CDR2 sequences are SEHNR and FQNEAQ (reference sequence). Trimming pared 7 bases from V and 1 base from J, leaving 15 bases between. The CDR3, as DNA: TGTGCCAGCACCCTCGGGGGGCAGGGCACAGATACGCAGTATTTT. This translates into CASTLGGQGTDTQYF.

The chain recombines TRBV6-6 with TRBJ2-5; D unclear. Per germline, CDR1 MNHNY and CDR2 SVGAGI (reference sequence). The CDR3 contains 9 residues. The V end lost 10 bases, the J end lost 1 base, and 1 base lay between the germline ends. The CDR3 loop reads CATQETQYF. The CDR3 DNA follows: TGTGCCACCCAAGAGACCCAGTACTTC.

The chain couples TRBV3-1 to TRBJ1-3; 9 positions agree with TRBD1. The length of the CDR3 is 16 residues. Germline V gene sequence: CDR1 LGHDT, CDR2 YNNKEL (reference sequence). The trim removed 5 bases at V and 1 base at J, leaving 6 bases unmatched. CDR3 amino acids: CASSKDRGSSGNTIYF. CDR3 DNA: TGTGCCAGCAGCAAGGACAGGGGATCATCTGGAAACACCATATATTTT.

Ten or more counts support this clonotype. V gene TRBV7-2 combines with J gene TRBJ2-7; 9 bases fit TRBD2. This CDR3 has 14 residues. The J segment lost 0 bases and the V segment lost 8 bases, leaving 5 bases of the junction unmatched. Germline CDR1 SGHTA, CDR2 FQGNSA. The CDR3 nucleotides read TGTGCCAGCGAGGATAGCGGGAGCTCCTACGAGCAGTACTTC. It encodes CASEDSGSSYEQYF.

This clonotype was seen ten or more times. The chain has TRBV7-2 and TRBJ2-3, with D hard to call. There are 13 residues in the CDR3. The germline gives CDR1 SGHTA, CDR2 FQGNSA. V lost 2 bases, J lost 2 bases, and 5 bases lay in between. CDR3 sequence reads: CASSLPHTDTQYF. In nucleotides, the CDR3 is TGTGCCAGCAGCTTACCACACACAGATACGCAGTATTTT.